The 26 T cell receptor beta chains listed next were all sequenced from one sample in a study of molecular identifiers for immune sequencing clone quantification. TCRdb fed the PCR reads into MiXCR, producing one record per CDR3 protein. The repertoire holds fewer than 70,000 distinct CDR3 sequences, with less than 20% as singletons. Sample: naive CD8+ T cells from blood, with Jurkat cell RNA spiked in. As to subset: FACS-sorted CD8+CD4-CCR7+CD45RA+ naive T cells. These receptors came from a human donor in good health. Some libraries in this study had Jurkat cell RNA spiked in.

This clonotype was detected ten times or more. The chain links TRBV6-2 or TRBV6-3 to TRBJ2-4, with D tentatively TRBD1 or TRBD2 (6 bases each). The CDR3 sequence is 13 residues long. CDR1 is MNHEY and CDR2 is SVGEGT in the germline V gene. Trimming took off 7 bases at V and 8 bases at J, with 15 bases between the two ends. The CDR3 here is CASTHGGGDIQYF. For the CDR3, the DNA is TGTGCCAGCACCCACGGGGGCGGAGACATTCAGTACTTC.

This clonotype was observed a handful of times. The V call is TRBV12-3 or TRBV12-4, the J call TRBJ2-1; D is unresolved. With 10 bases removed from V and 10 bases from J, the gap between germline ends came to 20 bases. The CDR3 is 13 amino acids. This CDR3 is CAIEDRVMLEQFF. In DNA form, the CDR3 reads TGTGCCATCGAGGACCGCGTAATGTTGGAGCAGTTCTTC.

In this sample, this clonotype turned up many times. The chain links TRBV7-6 to TRBJ2-7; TRBD2 matches 12 bases. The CDR3 spans 16 residues. The germline V gene has CDR1 SGHVS and CDR2 FNYEAQ. V gave up 5 bases and J gave up 2 bases; unmatched junction bases: 7. CDR3 amino acids: CASSLRTSGVAYEQYF. CDR3 DNA: TGTGCCAGCAGCCTCCGGACTAGCGGGGTTGCCTACGAGCAGTACTTC.

For this clonotype: It may be a read error: a sequence one base away is much more abundant. The CDR3 does not close with the conserved phenylalanine or tryptophan, likely indicating a read error. This chain uses TRBV7-9 with TRBJ2-7, with no clear D. CDR3 length: 13 residues. Trimming stripped 5 bases from V and 2 bases from J, with 10 bases between. Germline CDR1 SEHNR, CDR2 FQNEAQ (reference sequence). CDR3 DNA: TGTGCCAGCAGCCCCAGCGAGACCTACGAGCAGTACATC. It yields the protein CASSPSETYEQYI.

In its sample, this clonotype was seen many times. The gene calls are TRBV7-9 and TRBJ2-1; the D gene is possibly TRBD1 (5 bases). V lost 4 bases to trimming and J lost 2 bases, with 12 bases between them. From germline, CDR1 is SEHNR and CDR2 FQNEAQ (reference sequence). This CDR3 comprises 15 residues. The CDR3 protein is CASSYFRGTYNEQFF. The DNA of the CDR3 is TGTGCCAGCAGCTACTTTAGGGGCACCTACAATGAGCAGTTCTTC. Full variable domain (remainder filled in from reference TRBV7-9 and TRBJ2-1): DTGVSQNPRHKITKRGQNVTFRCDPISEHNRLYWYRQTLGQGPEFLTYFQNEAQLEKSRLLSDRFSAERPKGSFSTLEIQRTEQGDSAMYLCASSYFRGTYNEQFFGPGTRLTVL.

With respect to this clonotype: This clone may be a read error of a much larger clone one base away. V is TRBV7-9 and J is TRBJ1-2; D is ambiguous. Trimming shortened V by 5 bases and J by 7 bases, and 23 bases separated the two germline ends. This CDR3 is 16 amino acids long. Germline V gene data show CDR1 as SEHNR and CDR2 as FQNEAQ (reference sequence). Here the CDR3 DNA reads TGTGCCAGCAGCCCCGGAGGAGGGTCGGAGCTATTTGGCTACACCTTC. Its translation: CASSPGGGSELFGYTF.

Here the CDR3 DNA reads TGTGCCAGCTACCTTTTGACCGAAAACACTGAAGCTTTCTTT. It is translated as CASYLLTENTEAFF. This chain uses TRBV6-5 with TRBJ1-1, with D hard to call. This CDR3 spans 14 amino acids. V was trimmed by 8 bases and J by 2 bases, leaving 15 bases between them. Germline V gene lookup returns CDR1 MNHEY and CDR2 SVGAGI.

This clonotype came up many times. The chain has TRBV19 and TRBJ1-5, with 7 nucleotides matching TRBD1. The germline V gene has CDR1 LNHDA and CDR2 SQIVND (reference sequence). Losses at the gene ends were 0 bases for V and 4 bases for J; bases not matched to a gene: 3. The CDR3 has 15 amino acids. CDR3 sequence: CASSIDRTGNQPQHF. The CDR3 nucleotides are TGTGCCAGTAGTATAGATAGGACAGGAAATCAGCCCCAGCATTTT.

Ten or more counts support this clonotype. This rearrangement joins TRBV29-1 to TRBJ1-2; TRBD1 matches at 10 bases. Unmatched junction bases numbered 16, after V lost 0 bases and J lost 0 bases. The CDR3 is 20 residues long. The V gene's germline CDR1 is SQVTM and CDR2 ANQGSEA. The DNA of the CDR3 is TGCAGCGTTGAAGATCTTCCCTCCGGGACAGGGGTTTTAGCTAACTATGGCTACACCTTC. Residues: CSVEDLPSGTGVLANYGYTF.

This clonotype was seen many times. The V call is TRBV30, the J call TRBJ2-3, with a tentative D call TRBD2 (6 bases). The CDR3 has 14 residues. Trimming shortened V by 2 bases and J by 0 bases, and 9 bases separated the two germline ends. Per germline, CDR1 GTSNPN and CDR2 SVGIG (reference sequence). This CDR3 is CAWSIGTSTDTQYF. The CDR3 nucleotides are TGTGCCTGGAGTATCGGGACTAGCACAGATACGCAGTATTTT.

This clonotype was counted many times. The rearrangement uses TRBV9 and TRBJ2-3; D perhaps matches TRBD2 (6 bases). Per the germline V gene, CDR1 is SGDLS and CDR2 is YYNGEE. V was shortened by 2 bases and J by 5 bases, with 15 bases between the two germline ends. The CDR3 spans 15 residues. In DNA, the CDR3 is TGTGCCAGCAGCGTTGAGGGAGGCCGGGGAGATACGCAGTATTTT. It encodes CASSVEGGRGDTQYF.

As to this clonotype: Given a much more abundant clone one base away, this may be a read error. The CDR3 region has the DNA TGTGCCGGCAGCTTACCCACCTACAATGAGCAGTTCTTC. Amino acids: CAGSLPTYNEQFF. The chain recombines TRBV7-9 with TRBJ2-1, with D unclear. The V gene's germline CDR1 is SEHNR and CDR2 FQNEAQ (reference sequence). The CDR3 totals 13 residues.

This clonotype was seen repeatedly, ten times or more. The rearrangement links TRBV27 to TRBJ2-7; TRBD1 matches 7 bases. The CDR3 is made up of 13 amino acids. Germline V lookup: CDR1 MNHEY, CDR2 SMNVEV (reference sequence). J lost 2 bases, V lost 8 bases, and 6 bases had no gene match. The CDR3 DNA sequence: TGTGCCAGCGCCCGACAGGGAACCTACGAGCAGTACTTC. Protein product: CASARQGTYEQYF.

Notes on this clonotype: It may be a read error: a sequence one base away is much more abundant. This rearrangement joins TRBV19 to TRBJ2-7; possible D gene TRBD1, 5 bases. Germline CDR1 reads LNHDA; CDR2 reads SQIVND (reference sequence). Trimming cost V 8 bases and J 4 bases, with 15 bases left between them. CDR3 size: 13 residues. The CDR3 DNA sequence: TGTGCCAGTGGTACGCCAGGGCCTTACGAGCAGTACTTC. It is translated as CASGTPGPYEQYF.

This clonotype was seen ten or more times. The CDR3 region has the DNA TGTGCCAGCAGTTTACCTACGATGGGGACCAACTATGGCTACACCTTC. Translation gives CASSLPTMGTNYGYTF. The chain joins TRBV28 to TRBJ1-2; perhaps TRBD1 as D (5 bases). Germline values: CDR1 MDHEN, CDR2 SYDVKM. The CDR3 is 16 residues long. Trimming cost V 2 bases and J 2 bases, with 15 bases left between them.

Note on this clonotype: A junction boundary mismatches the germline segment, possibly from a read error. The chain joins TRBV6-5 to TRBJ2-3; D is unresolved. The germline gives CDR1 MNHEY, CDR2 SVGAGI. CDR3 length: 14 residues. CDR3: CASSYGEAPDTRYF. In DNA form, the CDR3 reads TGTGCCAGCAGTTACGGGGAAGCCCCAGATACGCGGTATTTT.

This clonotype has ten or more counts. This rearrangement joins TRBV12-3 or TRBV12-4 to TRBJ2-7; 7 positions match TRBD2. After removal of 3 bases from V and 2 bases from J, the junction contained 4 bases not matched to a gene. The CDR3 loop spans 14 amino acids. For the CDR3, the DNA is TGTGCCAGCAGTTTCCTAGCGGCCGCCTACGAGCAGTACTTC. Translating it yields CASSFLAAAYEQYF.

This clonotype was observed many times. The chain carries TRBV5-1 and TRBJ2-7; D is ambiguous. Germline CDR1 is SGHRS and CDR2 is YFSETQ. The V gene lost 3 bases and the J gene lost 5 bases, with 9 bases spanning the gap. The CDR3 has 12 amino acids. CDR3 in DNA: TGCGCCAGCAGCTATCTATCGGACGAGCAGTACTTC. It encodes CASSYLSDEQYF.

This clonotype was found many times. The V gene is TRBV7-6, the J gene TRBJ2-7; TRBD1 aligns across 7 bases. Trimming took 1 base from V and 0 from J; bases not matched to a gene: 3. The CDR3 runs to 15 residues. Germline CDR1 reads SGHVS; CDR2 reads FNYEAQ. CDR3 coding DNA: TGTGCCAGCAGCTTAGGGGACAGTCTCTCCTACGAGCAGTACTTC. Amino acids: CASSLGDSLSYEQYF.

This clonotype was seen many times. The chain combines TRBV15 with TRBJ1-5, with D tentatively TRBD1 (6 bases). The CDR3 totals 18 residues. With 0 bases removed from V and 2 bases from J, the gap between germline ends came to 17 bases. The germline CDR1 and CDR2 sequences are LNHNV and YYDKDF (reference sequence). The CDR3 is CATSRDEQGLMGNQPQHF. The CDR3, as DNA: TGTGCCACCAGCAGAGATGAACAGGGACTTATGGGCAATCAGCCCCAGCATTTT.

This clonotype has just a few counts. V and J are TRBV12-3 or TRBV12-4 and TRBJ2-7; TRBD2 might be the D (5 bases). This CDR3 comprises 14 residues. V lost 1 base and J 1 base, leaving 8 bases between the germline ends. The CDR3 protein is CASSLELGSYEQYF. For the CDR3, the DNA is TGTGCCAGCAGTTTAGAACTAGGGTCCTACGAGCAGTACTTC.

The V call is TRBV5-6, the J call TRBJ1-5; TRBD1 is a possible D gene (5 bases). The length of the CDR3 is 16 residues. Germline V gene data show CDR1 as SGHDT and CDR2 as YYEEEE. Trimming stripped 0 bases from V and 0 bases from J, with 10 bases between. The CDR3 DNA follows: TGTGCCAGCAGCTTGGGGACAAGCGTTAGCAATCAGCCCCAGCATTTT. Protein sequence: CASSLGTSVSNQPQHF. Based on the CDR3 plus reference TRBV5-6 and TRBJ1-5, the full variable domain is DAGVTQSPTHLIKTRGQQVTLRCSPKSGHDTVSWYQQALGQGPQFIFQYYEEEERQRGNFPDRFSGHQFPNYSSELNVNALLLGDSALYLCASSLGTSVSNQPQHFGDGTRLSIL.

This clonotype has only one observation. A much larger clone lies a single base off, so this may be a read error. The CDR3 does not end in the conserved phenylalanine or tryptophan, so this is likely a read error. As DNA, the CDR3 is TGCAGTGCTGACCCTTTACCCGGGACCACCTACTACGAGCAGTACCTC. Its translation: CSADPLPGTTYYEQYL. V gene TRBV20-1 combines with J gene TRBJ2-7; D tentatively reads TRBD1 or TRBD2 (5 bases each). This CDR3 has 16 amino acids. The V end lost 5 bases, the J end lost 3 bases, and 23 bases lay between the germline ends. Germline-derived CDR1 and CDR2 are DFQATT and SNEGSKA (reference sequence).

In this sample, this clonotype turned up many times. V and J are TRBV20-1 and TRBJ2-1; D is perhaps TRBD1 or TRBD2 (5 bases each). The CDR3 has 16 residues. Germline values: CDR1 DFQATT, CDR2 SNEGSKA (reference sequence). V lost 3 bases and J lost 8, with 23 bases in between. CDR3 loop: CSARNPPGPTSDEQFF. The CDR3 DNA follows: TGCAGTGCTAGGAACCCCCCGGGACCAACTTCTGATGAGCAGTTCTTC.

The chain combines TRBV7-6 with TRBJ2-7, with 9 bases matching TRBD2. From germline, CDR1 is SGHVS and CDR2 FNYEAQ. J lost 3 bases, V lost 8 bases, and 8 bases had no gene match. CDR3 length: 14 amino acids. Here the CDR3 reads CASGVAGVGYEQYF. The CDR3, as DNA: TGTGCCAGCGGCGTAGCGGGGGTGGGCTACGAGCAGTACTTC.

This clonotype was seen at least ten times. The V call is TRBV12-3 or TRBV12-4, the J call TRBJ2-1; D uncertain. Trimming cost V 6 bases and J 8 bases, with 11 bases left between them. This CDR3 region has 12 residues. The CDR3 protein is CASRDGLYEQFF. The DNA for the CDR3 is TGTGCCAGCAGGGACGGCTTATATGAGCAGTTCTTC.